The rows below give T cell receptor beta chains drawn from one sample of a study of T cells in Graves' hyperthyroidism and ophthalmopathy. TCRdb used MiXCR to reprocess the multiplex PCR reads, holding one entry per CDR3 protein. This sample carries about 200,000 distinct CDR3 sequences, approximately 17% of them seen once, and the ten largest clones take roughly 50%. Sequencing input: blood. The receptors come from a man aged 45-60 years with Graves' hyperthyroidism. Both conserved end residues are part of each CDR3. The D gene is left open where the match is weak. Rows give clone size only sometimes, using once, few, many, or a class for an expanded clone.

TRBJ2-4 - TRBV7-2 - TGTGCCAGCAGCTTAGGGAACAGGGGGGGCATTCAGTACTTC CASSLGNRGGIQYF
TRBJ2-3 - TRBV15 many TGTGCCACCAGCAGAGATCAGGATACGCAGTATTTT CATSRDQDTQYF
TRBJ1-2 TRBD1 TRBV28 many TGTGCCAGCAGCCCCCCAACAGACAGGGGCTATGGCTACACCTTC CASSPPTDRGYGYTF
TRBJ2-1 TRBD2 TRBV12-3/TRBV12-4 many TGTGCCAGCAGTTCGCTAGCGGGGAACAATGAGCAGTTCTTC CASSSLAGNNEQFF
TRBJ2-7 TRBD2 TRBV28 many TGTGCCAGCACGTGGACTAGCGGGAGTAGCGAGCAGTACTTC CASTWTSGSSEQYF
TRBJ2-1 - TRBV6-1 many TGTGCCAGCAGTTATGTTAAGGGGCTGGATGAGCAGTTCTTC CASSYVKGLDEQFF
TRBJ2-1 TRBD1 TRBV19 - TGTGCCAGTAGTAAGGGACAGGGTGTCAATGAGCAGTTCTTC CASSKGQGVNEQFF
TRBJ2-7 TRBD2 TRBV6-1 - TGTGCCAGCAGGGAAGCTCCTAGCGGGGGCTACGAGCAGTACTTC CASREAPSGGYEQYF
TRBJ2-7 - TRBV28 - TGTGCCTCGAGGCGGGTAGCTGCGGGCGAGCAGTACTTC CASRRVAAGEQYF
TRBJ1-5 - TRBV7-9 - TGTGCCAGCAGCAGTCGGACAGCGAAAAACAATCAGCCCCAGCATTTT CASSSRTAKNNQPQHF
TRBJ2-6 - TRBV12-3/TRBV12-4 few TGTGCCAGCAGTTTAAGGGGCACCCGCCCTGGGGCCAACGTCCTGACTTTC CASSLRGTRPGANVLTF
TRBJ1-5 - TRBV6-1 many TGTGCCAGCTCTCAGGAGAATCAGCCCCAGCATTTT CASSQENQPQHF
TRBJ2-2 - TRBV6-1 - TGTGCCAGCACGGCAACAGGCAACACCGGGGAGCTGTTTTTT CASTATGNTGELFF
TRBJ1-2 - TRBV3-1 many TGTGCCAGCAGCCAAGGATACTCAGGGTATGGCTACACCTTC CASSQGYSGYGYTF
TRBJ2-3 TRBD2 TRBV18 many TGTGCCAGCAGCCCCCCTAGCGGGAGGACAGATACGCAGTATTTT CASSPPSGRTDTQYF
TRBJ2-7 TRBD1 TRBV20-1 - TGCAGTGCTAGAGATTTGGGACAGGGGGGCGAGCAGTACTTC CSARDLGQGGEQYF
TRBJ2-5 TRBD2 TRBV6-5 once TGTGCCAGCAGTTATACGGGACTAGCGGGAGGGCCTGGGCAAGAGACCCAGTACTTC CASSYTGLAGGPGQETQYF
TRBJ2-3 - TRBV24-1 few TGTGCCACCAGTGAATCCATTGGCTTTCCAGATACGCAGTATTTT CATSESIGFPDTQYF
TRBJ2-7 - TRBV14 few TGTGCCAGCAGCCAAGATTGGGCGAGCGACAAGTGGTACTTC CASSQDWASDKWYF
TRBJ2-7 - TRBV16 - TGTGCCAGCAGCCAATCCCGGAACTCCTACGAGCAGTACTTC CASSQSRNSYEQYF
TRBJ2-1 TRBD2 TRBV4-3 - TGCGCCAGCAGCTTCTCTAGCGGGAACAATGAGCAGTTCTTC CASSFSSGNNEQFF
TRBJ2-3 TRBD1 TRBV6-1 many TGTGCCAGCAGTGGGGGACAGGCCCTCCGTGTGAATACGCAGTATTTT CASSGGQALRVNTQYF
TRBJ1-1 - TRBV12-3/TRBV12-4 many TGTGCCAGCAGTTTGGGCACAGGGGCTTTCTTT CASSLGTGAFF
TRBJ2-7 TRBD1 TRBV28 few TGTGCCAGCAGAAGGGACAGACTATACGAGCAGTACTTC CASRRDRLYEQYF
TRBJ2-5 TRBD1 TRBV2 many TGTGCCAGCAGGGGACAGGGGATCGAGACCCAGTACTTC CASRGQGIETQYF
TRBJ2-5 - TRBV7-2 many TGTGCCAGCAGCTTAGTAACGGAGACCCAGTACTTC CASSLVTETQYF
TRBJ2-3 - TRBV12-5 - TGTGCTAGTGGTTTGGTACGGCTTGGAGGGACGCAGTATTTT CASGLVRLGGTQYF
TRBJ2-1 TRBD2 TRBV28 many TGTGCCAGCAGTCCGGGACTAGCCCCCGTGGCCTACAATGAGCAGTTCTTC CASSPGLAPVAYNEQFF
TRBJ2-7 - TRBV20-1 few TGCAGTGCTGTAAATCTGAGGGACGAGCAGTACTTC CSAVNLRDEQYF
TRBJ1-2 - TRBV27 - TGTGCCAGCCCGTCCGCCTTACAAGTCAGGGGTGGGGGGGGTGTTGGTTATGGCTACACCTTC CASPSALQVRGGGGVGYGYTF
TRBJ2-7 TRBD1 TRBV12-3/TRBV12-4 many TGTGCCAGCAGTTTTGGCGCAGGGGGCATCGTGTACGAGCAGTACTTC CASSFGAGGIVYEQYF
TRBJ1-5 - TRBV20-1 many TGCAGTGCTAGGGCGCAGTTCGGGGTTGGTCAGCCCCAGCATTTT CSARAQFGVGQPQHF
TRBJ2-7 TRBD1 TRBV6-1 - TGTGCCAGCAGCTGGGACAGGGAACACGAGCAGTACTTC CASSWDREHEQYF
TRBJ2-7 - TRBV12-3/TRBV12-4 many TGTGCCAGCAGTTTTGGGTCGTTAAACGAGCAGTACTTC CASSFGSLNEQYF
TRBJ2-6 - TRBV6-1 - TGTGCCAGCAGTGAATCGGTGTGGGCTGGGGCCAACGTCCTGACTTTC CASSESVWAGANVLTF
TRBJ2-4 TRBD1 TRBV18 few TGTGCCAGCTCACAGGGGGCGGCCAAAAACATTCAGTACTTC CASSQGAAKNIQYF
TRBJ2-5 - TRBV28 many TGTGCCAGCAGGGAAGACAGGCGAGAGACCCAGTACTTC CASREDRRETQYF
TRBJ1-5 - TRBV3-1 many TGTGCCAGCAGCGAAGACATTAGCAATCAGCCCCAGCATTTT CASSEDISNQPQHF
TRBJ1-1 TRBD1 TRBV18 - TGTGCCAGCTCACCGCCCGGGACAGCGAACACTGAAGCTTTCTTT CASSPPGTANTEAFF
TRBJ2-7 - TRBV7-2 many TGTGCCAGCAGCTTAGTCGTCGAGCAGTACTTC CASSLVVEQYF
TRBJ1-2 - TRBV6-6 - TGTGCCAGCAGTTACTCTACAGGGACCGATGGCTACACCTTC CASSYSTGTDGYTF
TRBJ1-6 - TRBV18 - TGTGCCAGCTCACCACGGGCCGGGACCGAGGTTGGCCCCCTCCACTTT CASSPRAGTEVGPLHF
TRBJ1-2 TRBD1 TRBV10-3 few TGTGCCATCAGTGACGCAACAGGGGACTATGGCTACACCTTC CAISDATGDYGYTF
TRBJ1-2 - TRBV4-1 - TGCGCCAGCAGCCAAGATCCGGTGGGGTATGGCTACACCTTC CASSQDPVGYGYTF
TRBJ1-1 TRBD1 TRBV11-2 - TGTGCCAGCAGCTCCGGACAGGTCGAGAACACTGAAGCTTTCTTT CASSSGQVENTEAFF
TRBJ2-1 TRBD2 TRBV6-4 many TGTGCCAGCAGTGAGCGGGAGTACAATGAGCAGTTCTTC CASSEREYNEQFF
TRBJ2-1 - TRBV7-2 many TGTGCCAGCAGCCAAGCCGGGACTGAGACGCATGAGCAGTTCTTC CASSQAGTETHEQFF
TRBJ2-7 - TRBV27 - TGTGCCAGCAGTTATACAGGGCCCTACGAGCAGTACTTC CASSYTGPYEQYF
TRBJ2-3 TRBD1 TRBV30 many TGTGCCTGGAGAGGGACAGTCGCTACAGATACGCAGTATTTT CAWRGTVATDTQYF
TRBJ1-1 - TRBV6-5 many TGTGCCAGCAGTTACTCGTTGCAGGGGAGCACTGAAGCTTTCTTT CASSYSLQGSTEAFF
TRBJ1-2 - TRBV5-1 - TGCGCCAGCAGCTCTAGTGGGTTTGGTGGCTACACCTTC CASSSSGFGGYTF
TRBJ2-7 - TRBV2 few TGTGCCAGCAGTGGTGGACAGTTTAAGCAGTACTTC CASSGGQFKQYF
TRBJ1-4 - TRBV4-2 - TGTGCCAGCAGCCAAGGACTCCAGGGAGAGATTCGTGAAAAACTGTTTTTT CASSQGLQGEIREKLFF
TRBJ1-2 - TRBV27 few TGTGCCAGCAGTTTTGGACGGGACTATGGCTACACCTTC CASSFGRDYGYTF
TRBJ2-2 TRBD1 TRBV11-2 many TGTGCCAGCAGCCCAGGACAGGGGTCCACCGGGGAGCTGTTTTTT CASSPGQGSTGELFF
TRBJ2-5 - TRBV14 few TGTGCCAGCAGCCAAGGTGACAGATTAGCAACCCAGTACTTC CASSQGDRLATQYF
TRBJ2-1 TRBD1 TRBV11-1 many TGTGCCAGCAGCTTAGCGCCGAGACAGGGATCCTCCTACAATGAGCAGTTCTTC CASSLAPRQGSSYNEQFF